These 14 T cell receptor beta chains were all obtained from the same sample, sequenced in a study of T-cell reconstitution after alpha-beta-depleted transplantation in children. Unique molecular identifiers featured in how the TCRbeta library was prepared. TCRdb passed the PCR reads through MiXCR, listing each CDR3 protein once. The data contain approximately 300,000 distinct CDR3 sequences, around 9.1% of them seen just once; the ten biggest clones take up over 6%. The starting material was PBMCs, obtained before TCRalphabeta/CD19-depleted stem cell transplant. These receptors originate from a boy less than two years old with acute myeloid leukemia, due to receive a stem cell transplant.

This clonotype was observed at least ten times. The chain links TRBV11-2 to TRBJ2-3, with D perhaps TRBD2 (6 bases). This CDR3 has 16 amino acids. Trimming cost V 3 bases and J 1 base, with 14 bases left between them. Germline V gene sequence: CDR1 SGHAT, CDR2 FQNNGV. The CDR3 loop is CASSFLSREGTDTQYF. The CDR3 nucleotides read TGTGCCAGCAGCTTTCTTAGCAGGGAGGGCACAGATACGCAGTATTTT.

This chain links TRBV7-3 with TRBJ1-2; D not resolved. Germline CDR1 reads SGHTA; CDR2 reads FQGTGA. The V and J ends lost 0 bases and 4 bases respectively, with 18 bases between them. The CDR3 contains 17 residues. The chain's CDR3 is CASSLTQDSGGLYGYTF. The CDR3 coding sequence is TGTGCCAGCAGCTTAACGCAAGATTCAGGCGGCCTCTATGGCTACACCTTC.

In the case of this clonotype: This clone may be a read error of a much larger clone one base away. The gene calls are TRBV5-5 and TRBJ2-2; unclear D gene. This CDR3 spans 14 amino acids. Trimming removed 0 bases at V and 6 bases at J, with 9 bases between. Germline assignment: CDR1 SGHKS and CDR2 YYEKEE (reference sequence). The CDR3 DNA sequence: TGTGCCAGCAGCTTGGTGATCAACTCCGGGGAGCTGTTTTTT. This encodes CASSLVINSGELFF.

The table lists this clonotype with many counts. The chain is built from TRBV7-2 and TRBJ2-7, with 10 positions matching TRBD1. CDR1 and CDR2 (germline): SGHTA, FQGNSA. This CDR3 has 15 residues. J was trimmed by 6 bases and V by 5 bases; bases with no gene match: 10. For the CDR3, the DNA is TGTGCCAGCAGCCAGACAGGGGGCGGATCCGGCGAGCAGTACTTC. Its translation is CASSQTGGGSGEQYF.

This clonotype has just a few counts. This chain connects TRBV12-3 or TRBV12-4 to TRBJ2-7, with a tentative D call TRBD2 (6 bases). The CDR3 runs 17 residues. V was clipped by 3 bases and J by 3 bases, with 21 bases between them. CDR3 coding DNA: TGTGCCAGCAGTTTCGACCGCCGGGACTGGGTGGGCTACGAGCAGTACTTC. Encoded protein: CASSFDRRDWVGYEQYF.

There are many counts of this clonotype. The chain carries TRBV10-3 and TRBJ2-7; the match to TRBD1 covers 9 bases. V was clipped by 8 bases and J by 5 bases; unmatched bases: 10. The CDR3 sequence is 14 residues long. Per the germline V gene, CDR1 is ENHRY and CDR2 is SYGVKD. In DNA form, the CDR3 reads TGTGCCATCGCCCCCGGACAGGGGACCGACGAGCAGTACTTC. It translates to CAIAPGQGTDEQYF.

This clonotype was detected ten times or more. The chain combines TRBV7-2 with TRBJ2-7; the match to TRBD2 covers 16 bases. CDR1 and CDR2 from the germline V gene are SGHTA and FQGNSA. The CDR3 loop spans 18 amino acids. J was trimmed by 2 bases and V by 2 bases; bases with no gene match: 6. This CDR3 is CASSLRPGLAGGAYEQYF. The CDR3 nucleotides are TGTGCCAGCAGCTTAAGGCCGGGACTAGCGGGAGGGGCCTACGAGCAGTACTTC. The entire variable domain, with the rest obtained from reference TRBV7-2 and TRBJ2-7, is as follows: GAGVSQSPSNKVTEKGKDVELRCDPISGHTALYWYRQSLGQGLEFLIYFQGNSAPDKSGLPSDRFSAERTGGSVSTLTIQRTQQEDSAVYLCASSLRPGLAGGAYEQYFGPGTRLTVT.

There are many counts of this clonotype. The chain joins TRBV7-9 to TRBJ2-1; TRBD1 agrees at 8 bases. CDR3 length: 15 amino acids. With V trimmed by 5 bases and J by 3 bases, 6 bases remained unmatched. CDR1 is SEHNR, CDR2 FQNEAQ, per germline (reference sequence). The CDR3 coding sequence is TGTGCCAGCAGCCCGCCGGGACAGGTCTACAATGAGCAGTTCTTC. Amino acids: CASSPPGQVYNEQFF.

This clonotype was detected many times. The rearrangement links TRBV11-2 to TRBJ2-1; TRBD2 aligns across 12 bases. This CDR3 comprises 15 residues. From germline, CDR1 is SGHAT and CDR2 FQNNGV. J was trimmed by 7 bases and V by 0 bases; bases with no gene match: 1. Here the CDR3 reads CASSLELAGGNEQFF. CDR3 bases: TGTGCCAGCAGCTTAGAACTAGCGGGAGGAAATGAGCAGTTCTTC.

This clonotype showed up many times. The chain carries TRBV11-3 and TRBJ2-3; 7 bases fit TRBD1. The V gene end was trimmed by 5 bases and the J gene end by 4 bases; junction bases not matched to a gene: 9. Germline CDR1 is SGHNT and CDR2 is YENEEA. The CDR3 sequence is 15 residues long. The CDR3 is CASSPGTVSPDTQYF. The CDR3 bases are TGTGCCAGCAGCCCTGGGACAGTCTCACCAGATACGCAGTATTTT.

The chain uses TRBV7-2 and TRBJ2-7, with 9 nucleotides matching TRBD2. The CDR3 is 17 residues long. The germline gives CDR1 SGHTA, CDR2 FQGNSA. V trimming: 5 bases; J trimming: 7 bases; junction bases outside the gene matches: 18. The CDR3 coding sequence is TGTGCCAGCAGCCCCTACGTGGCGGGAGGGCCGTATGTTGAGCAGTACTTC. It codes for CASSPYVAGGPYVEQYF.

This clonotype has ten or more counts. The V and J genes are TRBV18 and TRBJ2-5; D might be TRBD1 (5 bases). The CDR3 spans 15 residues. V lost 6 bases and J lost 4, with 18 bases in between. Germline assignment: CDR1 KGHSH and CDR2 LQKENI. CDR3 amino acids: CASSYTTDTTETQYF. The DNA for the CDR3 is TGTGCCAGCTCGTATACAACGGACACGACAGAGACCCAGTACTTC.

This clonotype was counted at least ten times. The chain employs TRBV20-1 and TRBJ2-5, with a tentative D call TRBD2 (6 bases). Germline loops: CDR1 DFQATT, CDR2 SNEGSKA (reference sequence). This CDR3 is built from 15 residues. V lost 0 bases to trimming and J lost 1 base, with 12 bases between them. The CDR3 nucleotides are TGCAGTGCTAGAGAGTGGGAGCGGGTCCAAGAGACCCAGTACTTC. This encodes CSAREWERVQETQYF.

The sample holds many counts of this clonotype. The chain uses TRBV12-3 or TRBV12-4 and TRBJ2-5; D is unresolved. The CDR3 loop spans 14 amino acids. V gave up 7 bases and J gave up 5 bases, with 17 bases separating them. CDR3 loop: CASTSEAPGETQYF. The CDR3 bases are TGTGCCAGCACGTCCGAAGCCCCCGGGGAGACCCAGTACTTC.